This T cell receptor beta chain comes out of a study of long-term antiretroviral therapy in people with HIV. Survey-level immunoSEQ v3.0 assays were run. Generated by immunoSEQ multiplex PCR, the TCRdb table keeps only in-frame clones and is missing some. The repertoire holds 21,000 or so clones, around 79% seen once, with 5% in the top ten. The V gene's germline CDR1 is LNHDA and CDR2 SQIVND (reference sequence). The CDR3 has 13 amino acids. J lost 6 bases, V lost 4 bases, and 3 bases had no gene match. Broader study findings: Clonal expansions arising prior to ART prevailed in the repertoire at every time point. Records did not include ART adherence, viral resistance or therapy changes.

Each sample contained roughly 0.95-10 million cryopreserved PBMC, thawed before DNA extraction. A word on this clone: Its target is unknown.

The starting material was unsorted PBMCs, obtained 0.3 years after starting antiretroviral therapy. This TCR came from a man in his fifties or sixties with HIV. J is TRBJ2-1 and V is TRBV19; 7 nucleotides line up with TRBD2. The CDR3 loop is CASSTASGNEQFF. The CDR3 nucleotides read TGTGCCAGTAGTACCGCTAGCGGCAATGAGCAGTTCTTC.